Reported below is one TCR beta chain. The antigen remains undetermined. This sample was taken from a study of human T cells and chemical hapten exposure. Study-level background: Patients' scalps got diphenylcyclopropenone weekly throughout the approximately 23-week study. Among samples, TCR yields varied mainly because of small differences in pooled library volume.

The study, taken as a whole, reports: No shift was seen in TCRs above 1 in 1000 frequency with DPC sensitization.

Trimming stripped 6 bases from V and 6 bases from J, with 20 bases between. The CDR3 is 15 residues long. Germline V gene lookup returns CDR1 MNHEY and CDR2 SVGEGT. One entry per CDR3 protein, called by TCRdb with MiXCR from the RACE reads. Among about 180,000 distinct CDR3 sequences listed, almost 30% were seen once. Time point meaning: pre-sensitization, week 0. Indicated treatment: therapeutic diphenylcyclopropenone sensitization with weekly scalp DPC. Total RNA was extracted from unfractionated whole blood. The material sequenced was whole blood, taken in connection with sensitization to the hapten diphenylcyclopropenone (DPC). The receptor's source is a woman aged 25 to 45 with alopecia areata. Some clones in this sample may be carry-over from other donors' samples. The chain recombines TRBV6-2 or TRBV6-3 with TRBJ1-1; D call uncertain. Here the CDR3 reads CASRKTGSKTPEAFF. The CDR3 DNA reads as TGTGCCAGCAGAAAAACCGGGTCAAAGACTCCTGAAGCTTTCTTT.